Following are 12 T cell receptor beta chains from one sample sequenced in a study of T cell responses to AZD1222 COVID-19 vaccine. TCRdb's copy holds only in-frame clones and misses some; the assay was immunoSEQ multiplex PCR. The repertoire includes roughly 110,000 clones, 87% of them detected once, and 3.5% to 4.5% sits in the top ten. The specimen was peripheral blood, collected on day 0 of AZD1222 vaccination. The source of these receptors is an adult in good health.

The genes are TRBV5-1 and TRBJ2-1; the D is unclear. Germline CDR1 is SGHRS and CDR2 is YFSETQ. This CDR3 has 12 amino acids. V was clipped by 0 bases and J by 7 bases, with 5 bases between them. CDR3: CASSLDLNEQFF. The CDR3 DNA is TGCGCCAGCAGCTTGGACCTGAATGAGCAGTTCTTC.

The chain has TRBV5-5 and TRBJ2-2; no reliable D call. Trimming shortened V by 0 bases and J by 8 bases, and 8 bases separated the two germline ends. Looked up from germline, CDR1 is SGHKS and CDR2 is YYEKEE (reference sequence). This CDR3 is built from 13 residues. CDR3 residues: CASSLVGVGELFF. The CDR3 coding sequence is TGTGCCAGCAGCTTGGTCGGTGTAGGGGAGCTGTTTTTT.

The CDR3 coding sequence is TGTGCCAGTAGTAGAGCCCTGTGGGGGGGCGCGGAGCAGTTCTTC. This sequence encodes CASSRALWGGAEQFF. The chain is built from TRBV19 and TRBJ2-1; possibly TRBD2 for D (7 bases). Germline V gene data show CDR1 as LNHDA and CDR2 as SQIVND (reference sequence). Deletions cut 4 bases from V and 10 bases from J, with 20 bases between. The length of the CDR3 is 15 residues.

This chain joins TRBV6-2 or TRBV6-3 and TRBJ1-1, with D uncertain. CDR1 and CDR2 (germline): MNHEY, SVGEGT. This CDR3 contains 14 residues. The germline V and J ends were trimmed by 0 bases and 1 base, with 6 bases remaining between them. DNA of the CDR3: TGTGCCAGCAGTTACTCGTCCAGGAACACTGAAGCTTTCTTT. Protein sequence: CASSYSSRNTEAFF.

The rearrangement links TRBV7-9 to TRBJ2-1; D is unresolved. In germline, CDR1 is SEHNR, CDR2 FQNEAQ (reference sequence). The CDR3 spans 12 residues. V was pared by 0 bases and J by 8 bases, with 5 bases between. The CDR3 is CASSLAIYEQFF. CDR3 DNA: TGTGCCAGCAGCTTAGCGATATATGAGCAGTTCTTC.

This clone occurred a few times. The rearrangement uses TRBV29-1 and TRBJ2-7, with D possibly being TRBD1 (6 bases). Trimming took 7 bases from V and 1 from J, leaving 11 bases between them. The germline V gene has CDR1 SQVTM and CDR2 ANQGSEA. This CDR3 has 12 amino acids. In DNA form, the CDR3 reads TGCAGCGCCAAGACAGGATCCTACGAGCAGTACTTC. Amino acids: CSAKTGSYEQYF.

The chain is built from TRBV5-1 and TRBJ1-5, with 10 bases fitting TRBD1. The trim removed 5 bases at V and 3 bases at J, leaving 5 bases unmatched. This CDR3 has 15 amino acids. Germline assignment: CDR1 SGHRS and CDR2 YFSETQ. In DNA form, the CDR3 reads TGCGCCAGCAGTTACGGGACAGGGGACAATCAGCCCCAGCATTTT. Protein sequence: CASSYGTGDNQPQHF.

The chain employs TRBV29-1 and TRBJ1-1, with D possibly TRBD1 on 6 matching bases. The germline CDR1 and CDR2 sequences are SQVTM and ANQGSEA. The CDR3 consists of 13 residues. The CDR3 nucleotides read TGCAGTGCCACGGGGGGCCTGAACACTGAAGCTTTCTTT. Its protein product is CSATGGLNTEAFF.

The chain links TRBV5-1 to TRBJ1-2; 10 bases map to TRBD1. Germline-derived CDR1 and CDR2 are SGHRS and YFSETQ. The CDR3 has 14 residues. After removal of 0 bases from V and 8 bases from J, the junction contained 4 bases not matched to a gene. The CDR3 DNA reads as TGCGCCAGCAGCTTGGCGGGACAGGGGACGGGCTACACCTTC. Protein product: CASSLAGQGTGYTF.

This sequence joins TRBV7-2 and TRBJ2-3; TRBD2 agrees at 12 bases. The length of the CDR3 is 17 residues. CDR1 is SGHTA, CDR2 FQGNSA, per germline. J was trimmed by 6 bases and V by 7 bases; bases with no gene match: 14. The CDR3 coding sequence is TGTGCCAGCACCCCCTGGCGGGCTAGCGGGGGGGTGGATACGCAGTATTTT. Its translation is CASTPWRASGGVDTQYF.

CDR3 nucleotide sequence: TGTGCCAGCGAAGGGGGTAGCGCCTACAATGAGCAGTTCTTC. Translation: CASEGGSAYNEQFF. The chain couples TRBV2 to TRBJ2-1, with D maybe TRBD1 (6 bases). In germline, CDR1 is SNHLY, CDR2 FYNNEI. The CDR3 has 14 residues. Trimming removed 8 bases from V and 2 bases from J, with 13 bases in between. Variable domain in full (rest from reference TRBV2 and TRBJ2-1): EPEVTQTPSHQVTQMGQEVILRCVPISNHLYFYWYRQILGQKVEFLVSFYNNEISEKSEIFDDQFSVERPDGSNFTLKIRSTKLEDSAMYFCASEGGSAYNEQFFGPGTRLTVL.

The rearrangement links TRBV9 to TRBJ2-3; D unresolved. V was clipped by 1 base and J by 0 bases, with 9 bases between them. Germline V gene data show CDR1 as SGDLS and CDR2 as YYNGEE. The CDR3 loop spans 15 amino acids. CDR3 DNA sequence: TGTGCCAGCAGCGTATGGGCCAGTAGCACAGATACGCAGTATTTT. Amino acids: CASSVWASSTDTQYF.